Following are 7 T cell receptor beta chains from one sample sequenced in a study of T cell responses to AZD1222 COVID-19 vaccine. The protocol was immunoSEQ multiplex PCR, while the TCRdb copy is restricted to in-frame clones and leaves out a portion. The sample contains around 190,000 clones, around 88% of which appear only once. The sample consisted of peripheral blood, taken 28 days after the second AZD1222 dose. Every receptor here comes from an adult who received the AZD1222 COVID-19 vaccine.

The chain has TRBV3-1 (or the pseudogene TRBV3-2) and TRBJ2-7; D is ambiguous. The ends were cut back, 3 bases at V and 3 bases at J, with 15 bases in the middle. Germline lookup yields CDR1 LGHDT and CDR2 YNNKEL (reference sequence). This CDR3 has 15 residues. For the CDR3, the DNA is TGTGCCAGCAGCCACGGGCCCCTGCTCGGCTACGAGCAGTACTTC. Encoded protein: CASSHGPLLGYEQYF.

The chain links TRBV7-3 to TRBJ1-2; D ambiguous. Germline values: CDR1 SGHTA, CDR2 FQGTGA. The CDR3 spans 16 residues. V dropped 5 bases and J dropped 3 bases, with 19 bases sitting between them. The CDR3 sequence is CASSKTGVSADYGYTF. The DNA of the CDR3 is TGTGCCAGCAGCAAAACGGGAGTATCGGCGGACTATGGCTACACCTTC.

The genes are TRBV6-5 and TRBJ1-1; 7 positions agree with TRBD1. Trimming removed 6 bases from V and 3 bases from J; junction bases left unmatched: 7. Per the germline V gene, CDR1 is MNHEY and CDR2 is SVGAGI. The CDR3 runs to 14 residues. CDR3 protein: CASRYRGRDTEAFF. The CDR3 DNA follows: TGTGCCAGCAGATACAGGGGACGGGACACTGAAGCTTTCTTT.

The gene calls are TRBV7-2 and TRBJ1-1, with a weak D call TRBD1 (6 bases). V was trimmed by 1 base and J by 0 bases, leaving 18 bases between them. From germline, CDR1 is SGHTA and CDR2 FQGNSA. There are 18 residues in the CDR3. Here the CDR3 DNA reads TGTGCCAGCAGCTTAGTCGGGGGCGCTTACCTTATGAACACTGAAGCTTTCTTT. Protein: CASSLVGGAYLMNTEAFF.

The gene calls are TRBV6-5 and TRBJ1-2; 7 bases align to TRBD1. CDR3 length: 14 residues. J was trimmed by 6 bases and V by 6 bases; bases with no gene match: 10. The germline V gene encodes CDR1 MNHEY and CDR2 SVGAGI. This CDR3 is CASRVTGRENGYTF. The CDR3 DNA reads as TGTGCCAGCAGGGTGACAGGGAGGGAGAATGGCTACACCTTC.

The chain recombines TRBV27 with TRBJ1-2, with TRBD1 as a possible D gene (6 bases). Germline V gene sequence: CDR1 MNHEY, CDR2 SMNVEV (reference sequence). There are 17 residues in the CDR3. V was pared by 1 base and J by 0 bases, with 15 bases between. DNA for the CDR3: TGTGCCAGCAGTTTATATGCAGGGGTGTCAACTAACTATGGCTACACCTTC. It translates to CASSLYAGVSTNYGYTF.

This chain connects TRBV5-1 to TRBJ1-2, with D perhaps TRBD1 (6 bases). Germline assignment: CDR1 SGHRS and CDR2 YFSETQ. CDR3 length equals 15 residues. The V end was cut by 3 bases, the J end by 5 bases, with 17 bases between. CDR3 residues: CASSSWTERGYGYTF. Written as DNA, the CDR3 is TGCGCCAGCAGCTCCTGGACAGAAAGAGGATATGGCTACACCTTC.